One and the same sample provided the 26 T cell receptor beta chains below, sequenced in a study of CD8+ T cells in alopecia areata. It was cDNA, reverse transcribed from extracted RNA, that served as the sequencing template. The protocol was immunoSEQ multiplex PCR, while the TCRdb copy is restricted to in-frame clones and leaves out a portion. This sample has about 220,000 clones, with under 60% found just once. Treatment indicated: oral pan-JAK inhibitor, 5-10 mg twice daily. This sample comprised CD4+ T cells sorted from blood, obtained at week 4, from a patient treated with tofacitinib. These receptor sequences come from a human donor with alopecia areata.

This clone was seen more than once but under ten times. The V and J genes are TRBV29-1 and TRBJ1-2; D is ambiguous. V was shortened by 8 bases and J by 0 bases, with 10 bases between the two germline ends. The V gene's germline CDR1 is SQVTM and CDR2 ANQGSEA. This CDR3 has 12 residues. The CDR3 reads CSCGDSNYGYTF. The CDR3 DNA reads TGCAGCTGCGGAGACTCTAACTATGGCTACACCTTC.

The chain joins TRBV29-1 to TRBJ2-1, with D maybe TRBD2 (6 bases). This CDR3 is 14 amino acids long. Trimming removed 4 bases at V and 10 bases at J, with 20 bases between. Germline assignment: CDR1 SQVTM and CDR2 ANQGSEA. The CDR3 loop is CSVGVRDSGREQFF. The CDR3 nucleotides read TGCAGCGTTGGGGTCCGGGACTCCGGAAGAGAGCAGTTCTTC.

Notes on this clone: The same CDR3 also results from other DNA sequences found in this sample. The chain has TRBV20-1 and TRBJ1-2; D ambiguous. V lost 1 base and J 4 bases, leaving 4 bases between the germline ends. Germline V lookup: CDR1 DFQATT, CDR2 SNEGSKA (reference sequence). The CDR3 loop spans 11 amino acids. CDR3 amino acids: CSARVGYGYTF. The CDR3 DNA reads as TGCAGTGCTAGAGTGGGCTATGGCTACACCTTC.

There are a few counts of this clone. The gene calls are TRBV5-1 and TRBJ2-2; D is perhaps TRBD1 (5 bases). From germline, CDR1 is SGHRS and CDR2 YFSETQ. The V end was cut by 4 bases, the J end by 7 bases, with 14 bases between. CDR3 length: 14 amino acids. Here the CDR3 reads CASSQGRAGGELFF. The CDR3 DNA is TGCGCCAGCAGCCAGGGCAGGGCTGGCGGGGAGCTGTTTTTT. The complete variable domain, with remaining parts taken from reference TRBV5-1 and TRBJ2-2, reads KAGVTQTPRYLIKTRGQQVTLSCSPISGHRSVSWYQQTPGQGLQFLFEYFSETQRNKGNFPGRFSGRQFSNSRSEMNVSTLELGDSALYLCASSQGRAGGELFFGEGSRLTVL.

The chain joins TRBV11-3 to TRBJ1-1; the D is unclear. The germline CDR1 and CDR2 sequences are SGHNT and YENEEA. This CDR3 region has 19 residues. V was clipped by 1 base and J by 2 bases, with 23 bases between them. CDR3 bases: TGTGCCAGCAGCTTAGGGGTCAGTTTGACGGTTCTCTCCAACACTGAAGCTTTCTTT. Amino acids: CASSLGVSLTVLSNTEAFF.

The V and J genes are TRBV30 and TRBJ1-1; 7 nucleotides agree with TRBD1. V shed 3 bases and J 4 bases; nucleotides not matched to a gene: 11. Germline loops: CDR1 GTSNPN, CDR2 SVGIG (reference sequence). CDR3 length: 15 amino acids. The CDR3 coding sequence is TGTGCCTGGAGGGCGACAGGGAGGTATACCACTGAAGCTTTCTTT. Translating gives CAWRATGRYTTEAFF. The full variable domain, rest sourced from reference TRBV30 and TRBJ1-1, is SQTIHQWPATLVQPVGSPLSLECTVEGTSNPNLYWYRQAAGRGLQLLFYSVGIGQISSEVPQNLSASRPQDRQFILSSKKLLLSDSGFYLCAWRATGRYTTEAFFGQGTRLTVV.

The genes are TRBV19 and TRBJ1-5, with D hard to call. Germline-derived CDR1 and CDR2 are LNHDA and SQIVND (reference sequence). The CDR3 totals 12 residues. Deletions cut 5 bases from V and 5 bases from J, with 7 bases between. The CDR3 DNA follows: TGTGCCAGTAGTGACCCCTATCAGCCCCAGCATTTT. Its translation is CASSDPYQPQHF.

The gene calls are TRBV30 and TRBJ1-2; TRBD1 is a possible D gene (5 bases). With 1 base removed from V and 2 bases from J, the gap between germline ends came to 11 bases. Germline loops: CDR1 GTSNPN, CDR2 SVGIG (reference sequence). The CDR3 loop spans 14 amino acids. CDR3 amino acids: CAWSEGLLNYGYTF. CDR3 nucleotides: TGTGCCTGGAGTGAGGGACTCCTCAACTATGGCTACACCTTC. The full variable domain, with the rest looked up from reference TRBV30 and TRBJ1-2, is SQTIHQWPATLVQPVGSPLSLECTVEGTSNPNLYWYRQAAGRGLQLLFYSVGIGQISSEVPQNLSASRPQDRQFILSSKKLLLSDSGFYLCAWSEGLLNYGYTFGSGTRLTVV.

The V call is TRBV29-1, the J call TRBJ2-1; possibly TRBD1 for D (6 bases). V was pared by 4 bases and J by 3 bases, with 10 bases between. In germline, CDR1 is SQVTM, CDR2 ANQGSEA. There are 13 residues in the CDR3. CDR3 in DNA: TGCAGCGTTGGGGGGCTGAACTACAATGAGCAGTTCTTC. Protein product: CSVGGLNYNEQFF.

This clone showed up just a few times. The chain joins TRBV15 to TRBJ2-7; 10 bases fit TRBD1. The CDR3 consists of 17 residues. V shed 1 base and J 2 bases; nucleotides not matched to a gene: 8. From germline, CDR1 is LNHNV and CDR2 YYDKDF (reference sequence). CDR3: CATSRGRDRGYAYEQYF. The CDR3 DNA follows: TGTGCCACCAGCAGAGGACGGGACAGGGGATATGCCTACGAGCAGTACTTC.

This clone was seen a few times. V usage is TRBV18 and J usage is TRBJ1-2; 8 nucleotides line up with TRBD1. V trimming: 6 bases; J trimming: 4 bases; junction bases outside the gene matches: 13. CDR1 is KGHSH and CDR2 is LQKENI in the germline V gene. The CDR3 length is 16 residues. CDR3 sequence reads: CASSPTQVDRAYGYTF. CDR3 nucleotides: TGTGCCAGCTCCCCTACCCAGGTGGACAGGGCCTATGGCTACACCTTC.

This chain uses TRBV29-1 with TRBJ1-1; 7 positions agree with TRBD1. Germline CDR1 and CDR2: SQVTM and ANQGSEA. Losses at the gene ends were 7 bases for V and 0 bases for J; bases not matched to a gene: 5. The CDR3 totals 13 residues. CDR3 in amino acids: CSAGTAMNTEAFF. In DNA, the CDR3 is TGCAGCGCCGGGACAGCAATGAACACTGAAGCTTTCTTT.

This clone was detected many times. J is TRBJ1-2 and V is TRBV5-4; tentative D call: TRBD1 (5 bases). The V and J ends lost 4 bases and 4 bases respectively, with 11 bases between them. The CDR3 consists of 13 residues. Germline V gene sequence: CDR1 SGHNT, CDR2 YYREEE (reference sequence). As DNA, the CDR3 is TGTGCCAGCAGCGTAGAGACAGTCTATGGCTACACCTTC. Amino acids: CASSVETVYGYTF. Using reference TRBV5-4 and TRBJ1-2 for the parts outside the CDR3, the full variable domain is ETGVTQSPTHLIKTRGQQVTLRCSSQSGHNTVSWYQQALGQGPQFIFQYYREEENGRGNFPPRFSGLQFPNYSSELNVNALELDDSALYLCASSVETVYGYTFGSGTRLTVV.

The J gene is TRBJ2-5, the V gene TRBV5-6; maybe TRBD2 (6 bases). Germline V gives CDR1 SGHDT, CDR2 YYEEEE. The CDR3 totals 15 residues. The V end lost 0 bases, the J end lost 5 bases, and 14 bases lay between the germline ends. The CDR3 is CASSLDPGRSETQYF. CDR3 bases: TGTGCCAGCAGCTTGGACCCAGGGAGGTCCGAGACCCAGTACTTC.

The chain joins TRBV29-1 to TRBJ2-3, with 8 bases fitting TRBD2. Germline CDR1 is SQVTM and CDR2 is ANQGSEA. Trimming cost V 6 bases and J 2 bases; bases outside gene matches: 10. This CDR3 region has 15 residues. The CDR3 region is CSVLPSGGNTDTQYF. CDR3 bases: TGCAGCGTCTTGCCTTCGGGGGGGAACACAGATACGCAGTATTTT.

The chain employs TRBV6-4 and TRBJ2-1; 8 bases map to TRBD2. Germline loops: CDR1 MRHNA, CDR2 SNTAGT. After removal of 4 bases from V and 15 bases from J, the junction contained 11 bases not matched to a gene. This CDR3 contains 13 residues. The CDR3 DNA reads TGTGCCAGCAGTGTCTCCCTCGGGACTAGGCTGTTCTTC. The encoded protein is CASSVSLGTRLFF.

This clone showed up just a few times. The chain combines TRBV7-2 with TRBJ2-6; TRBD1 matches at 9 bases. CDR1 and CDR2 (germline): SGHTA, FQGNSA. The CDR3 sequence is 17 residues long. With V trimmed by 5 bases and J by 4 bases, 9 bases remained unmatched. Here the CDR3 reads CASSPGTGRRGANVLTF. In nucleotides, the CDR3 is TGTGCCAGCAGCCCCGGGACAGGGAGGAGGGGGGCCAACGTCCTGACTTTC.

This clone appeared a single time. The chain has TRBV23-1 and TRBJ1-2; D is uncertain. TRBV23-1 counts as an open reading frame of uncertain function. V lost 8 bases to trimming and J lost 5 bases, with 3 bases between them. The CDR3 runs to 9 residues. This CDR3 is CASDYGYTF. The CDR3 coding sequence is TGCGCCAGCGATTATGGCTACACCTTC.

V gene TRBV15 combines with J gene TRBJ1-4; the D is unclear. From germline, CDR1 is LNHNV and CDR2 YYDKDF (reference sequence). The ends were cut back, 3 bases at V and 8 bases at J, with 16 bases in the middle. The CDR3 has 15 residues. The CDR3 spells CATSRAPGREEKLFF. Here the CDR3 DNA reads TGTGCCACCAGCAGGGCCCCAGGAAGGGAGGAAAAACTGTTTTTT.

This sequence joins TRBV6-1 and TRBJ1-1; unclear D gene. Deletions cut 5 bases from V and 1 base from J, with 8 bases between. The CDR3 sequence is 13 residues long. The germline V gene has CDR1 MNHNS and CDR2 SASEGT. Written as DNA, the CDR3 is TGTGCCAGCAGTCACGACGGGAACACTGAAGCTTTCTTT. Its protein product is CASSHDGNTEAFF.

The rearrangement uses TRBV11-2 and TRBJ1-2, with 9 bases fitting TRBD1. J lost 6 bases, V lost 6 bases, and 11 bases had no gene match. The germline V gene has CDR1 SGHAT and CDR2 FQNNGV. This CDR3 spans 15 amino acids. CDR3 sequence reads: CASRHLGGTGNGYTF. Written as DNA, the CDR3 is TGTGCCAGCAGACATTTAGGCGGGACAGGGAATGGCTACACCTTC.

V is TRBV11-2 and J is TRBJ2-5; 9 bases agree with TRBD2. The CDR3 is 17 residues long. Germline V CDR1 and CDR2: SGHAT, FQNNGV. J was trimmed by 1 base and V by 5 bases; bases with no gene match: 11. The CDR3 coding sequence is TGTGCCAGCAGCCGGAGCGGGGGGACGCCCCTCCAAGAGACCCAGTACTTC. This gives the protein CASSRSGGTPLQETQYF.

The chain is built from TRBV7-2 and TRBJ1-4, with 7 positions matching TRBD1. Germline CDR1 is SGHTA and CDR2 is FQGNSA. With 4 bases clipped from V and 4 bases from J, the junction kept 3 bases outside the gene matches. CDR3 length: 14 amino acids. Here the CDR3 DNA reads TGTGCCAGCAGCTCCGACAGGGTTAATGAAAAACTGTTTTTT. Amino acid sequence: CASSSDRVNEKLFF.

The rearrangement joins TRBV30 to TRBJ1-1; no clear D. The CDR3 is made up of 12 amino acids. V lost 1 base and J lost 1, with 4 bases in between. The germline gives CDR1 GTSNPN, CDR2 SVGIG (reference sequence). CDR3 bases: TGTGCCTGGAGTGGAGAGAACACTGAAGCTTTCTTT. This gives the protein CAWSGENTEAFF.

This chain joins TRBV12-5 and TRBJ1-6; a weak D match, TRBD1 (6 bases). The length of the CDR3 is 14 residues. Trimming pared 6 bases from V and 5 bases from J, leaving 11 bases between. CDR1 is LGHNT, CDR2 FRNRAP, per germline. As DNA, the CDR3 is TGTGCTAGTGGGTCAGGGGTCGATAATTCACCCCTCCACTTT. This encodes CASGSGVDNSPLHF. Full variable domain (rest looked up from reference TRBV12-5 and TRBJ1-6): DARVTQTPRHKVTEMGQEVTMRCQPILGHNTVFWYRQTMMQGLELLAYFRNRAPLDDSGMPKDRFSAEMPDATLATLKIQPSEPRDSAVYFCASGSGVDNSPLHFGNGTRLTVT.

The chain couples TRBV5-1 to TRBJ2-2, with TRBD1 matching 7 bases. This CDR3 spans 16 amino acids. In germline, CDR1 is SGHRS, CDR2 YFSETQ. The trim removed 0 bases at V and 0 bases at J, leaving 2 bases unmatched. CDR3 bases: TGCGCCAGCAGCTTGGTCGGGACAGCGAACACCGGGGAGCTGTTTTTT. Its protein is CASSLVGTANTGELFF.